This T cell receptor (beta chain) was obtained from a study of shared clonotypes between healthy human individuals. Whole-study findings and limits: Clonotypes that were shared across a few donors made up around 5% of naive CD4 clonotypes.

In the original processing: Filtering differed for immunoSEQ, which gave only junction sequences without quality scores. Clones were sequenced by immunoSEQ multiplex PCR, and TCRdb holds only the in-frame ones, with some missing. The V and J calls and the clone size are those of that table, but D and trimming were determined from the DNA. Among approximately 720,000 clones listed, 92% were seen once. CDR3 length: 16 amino acids. Germline assignment: CDR1 MGHRA and CDR2 YSYEKL. The V gene end was trimmed by 0 bases and the J gene end by 1 base; junction bases not matched to a gene: 4. About this clone: Its antigen is undetermined.

Naive CD8 cells lacked CD45RO and underwent positive selection for CCR7, leaving out terminally differentiated effector memory CD45RA+ cells. The clonotype comes from a man aged 25-45 years in good health. The sequenced sample was naive CD8+ T cells sorted from blood. V usage is TRBV4-1 and J usage is TRBJ2-7; 9 nucleotides agree with TRBD1. CDR3 bases: TGCGCCAGCAGCCAAGATCGAGGGACAGGGTCCTACGAGCAGTACTTC. This gives the protein CASSQDRGTGSYEQYF.